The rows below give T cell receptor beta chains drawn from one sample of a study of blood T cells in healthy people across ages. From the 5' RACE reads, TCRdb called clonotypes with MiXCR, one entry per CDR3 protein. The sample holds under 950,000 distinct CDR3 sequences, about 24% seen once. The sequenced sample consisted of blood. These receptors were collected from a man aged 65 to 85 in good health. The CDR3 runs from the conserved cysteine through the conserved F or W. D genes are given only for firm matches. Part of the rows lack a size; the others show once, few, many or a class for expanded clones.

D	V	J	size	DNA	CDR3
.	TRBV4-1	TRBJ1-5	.	TGCGCCAGCAGCCAAGAGGAGGGACCGGGGCTACAGCCCCAGCATTTT	CASSQEEGPGLQPQHF
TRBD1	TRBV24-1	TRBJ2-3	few	TGTGCCACCAGTGACCCCGGGACAGGCACAGATACGCAGTATTTT	CATSDPGTGTDTQYF
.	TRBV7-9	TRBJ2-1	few	TGTGCCAGCAGCTCGATAACGCACTCCTACAATGAGCAGTTCTTC	CASSSITHSYNEQFF
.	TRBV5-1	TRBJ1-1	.	TGCGCCAGCAGCTTATCGCGCGTTAGGGACACTGAAGCTTTCTTT	CASSLSRVRDTEAFF
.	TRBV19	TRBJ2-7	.	TGTGCCAGTAGTCAAAATGGGGAGACCTACGAGCAGTACTTC	CASSQNGETYEQYF
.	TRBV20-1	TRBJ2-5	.	TGCAGTGCTAAGCGGGTTGGAGAGACCCAGTACTTC	CSAKRVGETQYF
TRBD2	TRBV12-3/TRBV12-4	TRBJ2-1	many	TGTGCCAGCAGTTCCCCCCCGCGGGGGTGGTATGAGCAGTTCTTC	CASSSPPRGWYEQFF
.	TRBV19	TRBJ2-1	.	TGTGCCAGCCGGACAGCCCTTCCTTTCAATGAGCAGTTCTTC	CASRTALPFNEQFF
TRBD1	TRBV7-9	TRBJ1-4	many	TGTGCCAGCAGCCGGACAGGACCCGACCTTGCAACTAATGAAAAACTGTTTTTT	CASSRTGPDLATNEKLFF
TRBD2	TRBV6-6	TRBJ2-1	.	TGTGCCAGCGGGACTAGCGGGAATTACAATGAGCAGTTCTTC	CASGTSGNYNEQFF
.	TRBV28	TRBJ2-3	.	TGTGCCAGCAGTCTGATTCGTCGGGCCCTCGCAGATACGCAGTATTTT	CASSLIRRALADTQYF
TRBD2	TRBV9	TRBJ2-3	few	TGTGCCAGCAGCGTAGCAGGAGCGGGAGTGCGATATACGCAGTATTTT	CASSVAGAGVRYTQYF
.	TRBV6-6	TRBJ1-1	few	TGTGCCAGCAGTATCGGGGGGCAGAACACTGAAGCTTTCTTT	CASSIGGQNTEAFF
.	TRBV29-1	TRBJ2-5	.	TGCAGCACTACAGGGTTCGTAGGTCAAGAGACCCAGTACTTC	CSTTGFVGQETQYF
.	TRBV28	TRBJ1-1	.	TGTGCCAGTGATGAGGGCTGGGGGCCGAACACTGAAGCTTTCTTT	CASDEGWGPNTEAFF
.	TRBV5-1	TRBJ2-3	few	TGCGCCAGCAGCCGGACGGCTCCTAGCACAGATACGCAGTATTTT	CASSRTAPSTDTQYF
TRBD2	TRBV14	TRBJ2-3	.	TGTGCCAGCAGCCAACTTATCCTAGCGGGGTGGTCAGATACGCAGTATTTT	CASSQLILAGWSDTQYF
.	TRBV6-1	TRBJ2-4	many	TGTGCCAGCAGGACGACAGTTAACATTCAGTACTTC	CASRTTVNIQYF
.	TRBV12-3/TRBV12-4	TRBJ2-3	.	TGTGCCAGCAGTTTCAGGAGGGGGGGAGCAGATACGCAGTATTTT	CASSFRRGGADTQYF
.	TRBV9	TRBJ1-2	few	TGTGCCAGCAGCGTAGGGGTTTCTTCGTATGGCTACACCTTC	CASSVGVSSYGYTF
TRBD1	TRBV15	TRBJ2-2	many	TGTGCCACCAGCCGGGACAGGGATCTTGGCGGGGAGCTGTTTTTT	CATSRDRDLGGELFF
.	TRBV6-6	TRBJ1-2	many	TGTGCCAGCAGGCCCTCTGGGGGGGACTATGGCTACACCTTC	CASRPSGGDYGYTF
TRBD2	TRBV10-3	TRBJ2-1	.	TGTGCCATCAGTGACCTACTAGCGGAGCAGTTCTTC	CAISDLLAEQFF
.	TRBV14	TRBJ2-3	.	TGTGCCAGCAGCCGGACAGATATGCAGTATTTT	CASSRTDMQYF
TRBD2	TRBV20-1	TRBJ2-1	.	TGCAGTGCTCGGGGACTAGCGTACTACAATGAGCAGTTCTTC	CSARGLAYYNEQFF
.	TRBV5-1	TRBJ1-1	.	TGCGCCAGCAGCTTGTGGAAAAACACTGAAGCTTTCTTT	CASSLWKNTEAFF
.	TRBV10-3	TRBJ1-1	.	TGTGCCATCAGTGGCAGGTTCATGAACACTGAAGCTTTCTTT	CAISGRFMNTEAFF
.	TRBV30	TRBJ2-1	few	TGTGCCATGGGGTACGCGAGAGAGCAGTTCTTC	CAMGYAREQFF
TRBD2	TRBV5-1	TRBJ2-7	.	TGCGCCAGCAGCTTAGATAGCGGGGGCCCCGTAACGCGGTTCTTC	CASSLDSGGPVTRFF
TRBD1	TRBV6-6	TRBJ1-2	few	TGTGCCAGCAGGGACAGGCTCTATGGCTACACCTTC	CASRDRLYGYTF
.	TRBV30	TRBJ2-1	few	TGCGCCTGGAGTGCTTCGACAAGCTCCTACAATGAGCAGTTCTTC	CAWSASTSSYNEQFF
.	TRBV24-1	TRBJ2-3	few	TGTGCCACCAGAGCGGGTGGGGATACGCAGTATTTT	CATRAGGDTQYF
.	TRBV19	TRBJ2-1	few	TGTGCCAGTAGTATAAAGGGGATAGCCTGGGATGAGCAGTTCTTC	CASSIKGIAWDEQFF
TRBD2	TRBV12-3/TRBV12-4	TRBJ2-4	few	TGTGCCAGCAGTTCCCCGGGACTAGCGGGGTTAGCCAAAAACATTCAGTACTTC	CASSSPGLAGLAKNIQYF
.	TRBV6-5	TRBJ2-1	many	TGTGCCAGCAGTAGAGGGGGTGAGCAGTTCTTC	CASSRGGEQFF
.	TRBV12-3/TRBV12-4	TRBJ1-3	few	TGTGCCAGCAGTCTCACAGGAGTCTCTGGAAACACCATATATTTT	CASSLTGVSGNTIYF
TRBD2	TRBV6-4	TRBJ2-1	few	TGTGCCAGCAGTTTCTTAAATGGGGCTAGCGGGGGAGATAACAATGAGCAGTTCTTC	CASSFLNGASGGDNNEQFF
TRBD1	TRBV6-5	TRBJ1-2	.	TGTGCCAGCGCTTATTCCGGACAGGGGTTTGGCTACACCTTC	CASAYSGQGFGYTF
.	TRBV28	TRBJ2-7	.	TGTGCCAGCAGTCCTGGGACGGGAAGATGGAGCGAGCAGTACTTC	CASSPGTGRWSEQYF
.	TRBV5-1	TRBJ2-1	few	TGCGCCAGCAGCTTGGTATCGGTAGGGGTCGTCTCGACGGGTGAGCAGTTCTTC	CASSLVSVGVVSTGEQFF
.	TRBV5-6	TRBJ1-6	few	TGTGCCAGCAGCTTGACAGCGTATAATTCACCCCTCCACTTT	CASSLTAYNSPLHF
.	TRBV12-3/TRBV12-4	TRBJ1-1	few	TGTGCCAGCAGTTGTGTTACTGAAGCTTTCTTT	CASSCVTEAFF
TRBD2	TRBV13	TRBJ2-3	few	TGTGCCAGCAGCCCCACAAAGGGACTAGCGGGGACAGATACGCAGTATTTT	CASSPTKGLAGTDTQYF
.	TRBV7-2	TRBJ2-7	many	TGTGCCAGCAGCTACACCAGCTCCTACGAGCAGTACTTC	CASSYTSSYEQYF
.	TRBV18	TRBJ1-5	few	TGTGCCAGCTCATCCCTTCTTGATCAGCCCCAGCATTTT	CASSSLLDQPQHF